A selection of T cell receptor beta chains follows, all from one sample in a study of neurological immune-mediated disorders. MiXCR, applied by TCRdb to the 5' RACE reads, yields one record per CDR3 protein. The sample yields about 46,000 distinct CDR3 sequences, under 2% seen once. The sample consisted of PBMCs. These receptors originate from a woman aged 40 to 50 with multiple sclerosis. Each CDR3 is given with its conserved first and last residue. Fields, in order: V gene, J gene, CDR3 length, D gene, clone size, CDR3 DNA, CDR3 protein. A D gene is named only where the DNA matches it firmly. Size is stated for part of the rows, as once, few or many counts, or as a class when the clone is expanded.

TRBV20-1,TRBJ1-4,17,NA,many,TGCAGTGCTCCCTTGACCCCGGGCGTCGGAACTAATGAAAAACTGTTTTTT,CSAPLTPGVGTNEKLFF
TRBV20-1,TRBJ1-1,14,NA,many,TGCAGTGCTAGGCTTCCAAAGGGTAACACTGAAGCTTTCTTT,CSARLPKGNTEAFF
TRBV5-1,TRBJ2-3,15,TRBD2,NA,TGCGCCAGCAGTCGGGGGGGGACTAGCAGAAATACGCAGTATTTT,CASSRGGTSRNTQYF
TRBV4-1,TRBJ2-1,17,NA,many,TGCGCCAGCAGCCAAGAAGGTAGGGGCTCCACCTACAATGAGCAGTTCTTC,CASSQEGRGSTYNEQFF
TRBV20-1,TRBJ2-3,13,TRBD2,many,TGCAGTGCTGCCGGGGGGGCAAAGGATACGCAGTATTTT,CSAAGGAKDTQYF
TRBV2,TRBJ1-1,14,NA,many,TGTGCCAGCAAACCGGACCGTCAGGGCACTGAAGCTTTCTTT,CASKPDRQGTEAFF
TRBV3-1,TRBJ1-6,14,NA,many,TGTGCCAGCAGCCCCCTGGGAGCGGGATCACCCCTCCACTTT,CASSPLGAGSPLHF
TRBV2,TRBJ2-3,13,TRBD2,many,TGTGCCAGCAGCGACGGGACTAGCGAAACGCAGTATTTT,CASSDGTSETQYF
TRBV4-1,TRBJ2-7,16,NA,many,TGCGCCAGCAGTCTAATCCCCGGGACGGCGAGCTACGAGCAGTACTTC,CASSLIPGTASYEQYF
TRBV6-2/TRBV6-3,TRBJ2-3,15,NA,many,TGTGCCAGCAGTTACGCCTCGGGGGCGGGAGATACGCAGTATTTT,CASSYASGAGDTQYF
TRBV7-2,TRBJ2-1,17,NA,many,TGTGCCAGCAGCTTAGGACCCGCCCGGGGCCCCAACAATGAGCAGTTCTTC,CASSLGPARGPNNEQFF
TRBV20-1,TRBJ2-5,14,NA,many,TGCAGTGCTCAGCCAGTTCCTGCCGTGGAGACCCAGTACTTC,CSAQPVPAVETQYF
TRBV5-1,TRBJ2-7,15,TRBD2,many,TGCGCCAGCAGCTCCGGGACGGCGGGGGCCTACGAGCAGTACTTC,CASSSGTAGAYEQYF
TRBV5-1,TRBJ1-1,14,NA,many,TGCGCCAGCAGCTTGGAGCTTTCGGGGGGTGAAGCTTTCTTT,CASSLELSGGEAFF
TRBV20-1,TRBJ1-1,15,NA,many,TGCAGTGCTCTTTCTCTTCAGGGGTGGGACACTGAAGCTTTCTTT,CSALSLQGWDTEAFF
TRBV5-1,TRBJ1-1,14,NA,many,TGCGCCAGCAGCCCTCGGGGAGGGGAGGCTGAAGCTTTCTTT,CASSPRGGEAEAFF
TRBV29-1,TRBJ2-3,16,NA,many,TGCAGCGTTGAAGGTCTCAGAGTAGCGGGCACAGATACGCAGTATTTT,CSVEGLRVAGTDTQYF
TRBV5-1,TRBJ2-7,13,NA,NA,TGCGCCAGCAGCTTGACCAGGGACAAAGCGCAGTACTTC,CASSLTRDKAQYF
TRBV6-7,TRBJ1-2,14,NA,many,TGTGCCGATCTAAAGAGGAGATTCCCCTATGGCTACACCTTC,CADLKRRFPYGYTF
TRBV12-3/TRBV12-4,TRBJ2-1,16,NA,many,TGTGCCAGCAGTTTCCCGGGACGCAATATTCCTAATGAGCAGTTCTTC,CASSFPGRNIPNEQFF
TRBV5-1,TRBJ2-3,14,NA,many,TGCGCCAGCAGCAGCCGGGATCCTACAGATACGCAGTATTTT,CASSSRDPTDTQYF
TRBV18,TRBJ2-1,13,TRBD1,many,TGTGCCAGCTTAGACAGGGCCTACAATGAGCAGTTCTTC,CASLDRAYNEQFF
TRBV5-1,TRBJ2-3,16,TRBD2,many,TGCGCCAGCGGAACGGGGGGTCTGGCAGGGACAGATACGCAGTATTTT,CASGTGGLAGTDTQYF
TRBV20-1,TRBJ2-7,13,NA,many,TGCAGTGCTATCTCAGGGGAGACCTACGAGCAGTACTTC,CSAISGETYEQYF
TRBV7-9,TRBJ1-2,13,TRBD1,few,TGTGCCAGCAGCTTAGAGACAGGGGATGGCTACACCTTC,CASSLETGDGYTF
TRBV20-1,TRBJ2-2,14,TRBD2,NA,TGCAGTGCTCCCTCCACTAGCGGGACCGGGGAGCTGTTTTTT,CSAPSTSGTGELFF
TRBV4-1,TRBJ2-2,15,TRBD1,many,TGCGCCAGCAGCGAAAGGGGGCTGAACACCGGGGAGCTGTTTTTT,CASSERGLNTGELFF
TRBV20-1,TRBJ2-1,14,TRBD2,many,TGCAGTGCTAGATCCCGGGGGGACTACAATGAGCAGTTCTTC,CSARSRGDYNEQFF
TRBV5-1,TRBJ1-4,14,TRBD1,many,TGCGCCAGCAGCGAACAGGGGGCGAGTGAAAAACTGTTTTTT,CASSEQGASEKLFF
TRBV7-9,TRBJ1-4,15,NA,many,TGTGCCAGCAGCAGCTGGGGGGCGGGTAATGAAAAACTGTTTTTT,CASSSWGAGNEKLFF
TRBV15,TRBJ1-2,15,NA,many,TGTGCCACCAGCAGAGTAGGGGAGGTGGGCTATGGCTACACCTTC,CATSRVGEVGYGYTF
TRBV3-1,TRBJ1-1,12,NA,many,TGTGCCAGCAGCCAGGTCGAGAAAGGAGCTTTCTTT,CASSQVEKGAFF
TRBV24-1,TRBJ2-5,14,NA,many,TGTGCCACCAGTGATTATCCCAGGGATGAGACCCAGTACTTC,CATSDYPRDETQYF
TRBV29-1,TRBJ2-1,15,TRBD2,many,TGCAGCGTTGCTGGACTAGCGGGGACCTCGGGTGAGCAGTTCTTC,CSVAGLAGTSGEQFF
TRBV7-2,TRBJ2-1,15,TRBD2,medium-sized,TGTGCCAGCAGCTTCTCTAGCGGGGGTTACAATGAGCAGTTCTTC,CASSFSSGGYNEQFF
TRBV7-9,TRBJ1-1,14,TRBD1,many,TGTGCCAGCATCGCCGGAACAGGGGGCACTGAAGCTTTCTTT,CASIAGTGGTEAFF
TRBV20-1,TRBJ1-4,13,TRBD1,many,TGCAGTGCTTCGACAGGGAGAAATGAAAAACTGTTTTTT,CSASTGRNEKLFF
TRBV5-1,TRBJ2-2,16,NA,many,TGCGCCAGCAGCCCGGCGGGGACCGTGGGCACCGGGGAGCTGTTTTTT,CASSPAGTVGTGELFF
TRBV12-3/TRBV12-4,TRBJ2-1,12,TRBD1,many,TGTGCCAGCACCCCGACAGGGAATGAGCAGTTCTTC,CASTPTGNEQFF
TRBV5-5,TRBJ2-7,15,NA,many,TGTGCCAGCAGCTTTGTCTGGGGTGCTGGCTACGAGCAGTACTTC,CASSFVWGAGYEQYF
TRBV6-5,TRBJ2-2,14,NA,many,TGTGCCAGCCGTTTCATCGCGAACACCGGGGAGCTGTTTTTT,CASRFIANTGELFF
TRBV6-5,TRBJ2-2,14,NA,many,TGTGCCAGCAGTTACGGGGGTAACACCGGGGAGCTGTTTTTT,CASSYGGNTGELFF
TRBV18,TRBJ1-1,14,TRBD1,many,TGTGCCAGCTCTCCGGGACAGCAGAACACTGAAGCTTTCTTT,CASSPGQQNTEAFF
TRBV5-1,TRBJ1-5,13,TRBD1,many,TGCGCCAGCAGCCTAGGGACAGACCAGCCCCAGCATTTT,CASSLGTDQPQHF
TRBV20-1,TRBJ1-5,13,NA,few,TGCAGTGCTAGATTGATCCTCGGGGAGCCCCAGCATTTT,CSARLILGEPQHF
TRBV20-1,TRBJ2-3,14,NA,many,TGCAGTGCAAATACGAGGGCGCGCACAGATACGCAGTATTTT,CSANTRARTDTQYF
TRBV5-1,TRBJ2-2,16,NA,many,TGCGCCACCTCCCGGGGGAGCGACGGGAACACCGGGGAGCTGTTTTTT,CATSRGSDGNTGELFF
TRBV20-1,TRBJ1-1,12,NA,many,TGCAGTGCCCTCCGACGGAACACTGAAGCTTTCTTT,CSALRRNTEAFF